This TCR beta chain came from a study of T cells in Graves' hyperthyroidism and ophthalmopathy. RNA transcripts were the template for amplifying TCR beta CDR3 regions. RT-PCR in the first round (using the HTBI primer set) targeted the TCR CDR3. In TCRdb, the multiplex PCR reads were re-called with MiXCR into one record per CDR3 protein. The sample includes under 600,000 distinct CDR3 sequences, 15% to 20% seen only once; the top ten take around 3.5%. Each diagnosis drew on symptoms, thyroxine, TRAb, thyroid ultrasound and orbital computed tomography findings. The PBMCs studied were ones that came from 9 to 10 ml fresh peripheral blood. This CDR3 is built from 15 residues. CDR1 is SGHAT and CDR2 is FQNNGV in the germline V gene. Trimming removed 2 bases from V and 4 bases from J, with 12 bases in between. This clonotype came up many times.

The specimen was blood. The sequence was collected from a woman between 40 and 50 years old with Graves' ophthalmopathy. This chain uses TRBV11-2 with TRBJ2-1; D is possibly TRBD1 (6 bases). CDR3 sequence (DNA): TGTGCCAGCAGCTTATTCAGGGACATTTACAATGAGCAGTTCTTC. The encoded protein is CASSLFRDIYNEQFF.